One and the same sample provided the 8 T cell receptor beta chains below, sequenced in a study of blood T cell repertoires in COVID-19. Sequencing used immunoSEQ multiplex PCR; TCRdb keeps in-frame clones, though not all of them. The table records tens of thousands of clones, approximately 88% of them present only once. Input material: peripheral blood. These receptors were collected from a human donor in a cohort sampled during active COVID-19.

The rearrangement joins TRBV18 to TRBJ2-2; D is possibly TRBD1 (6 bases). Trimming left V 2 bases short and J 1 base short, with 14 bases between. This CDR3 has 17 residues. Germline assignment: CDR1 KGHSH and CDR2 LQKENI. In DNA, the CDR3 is TGTGCCAGCTCACCAGGGGGCCGAAACCGGAACACCGGGGAGCTGTTTTTT. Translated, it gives CASSPGGRNRNTGELFF.

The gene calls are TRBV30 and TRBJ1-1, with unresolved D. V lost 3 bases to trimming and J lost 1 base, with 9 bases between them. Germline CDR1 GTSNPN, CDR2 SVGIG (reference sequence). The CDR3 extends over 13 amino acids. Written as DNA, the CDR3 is TGTGCCTGGAGCCCAACCGGGAACACTGAAGCTTTCTTT. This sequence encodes CAWSPTGNTEAFF. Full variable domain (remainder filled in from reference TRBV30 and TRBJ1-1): SQTIHQWPATLVQPVGSPLSLECTVEGTSNPNLYWYRQAAGRGLQLLFYSVGIGQISSEVPQNLSASRPQDRQFILSSKKLLLSDSGFYLCAWSPTGNTEAFFGQGTRLTVV.

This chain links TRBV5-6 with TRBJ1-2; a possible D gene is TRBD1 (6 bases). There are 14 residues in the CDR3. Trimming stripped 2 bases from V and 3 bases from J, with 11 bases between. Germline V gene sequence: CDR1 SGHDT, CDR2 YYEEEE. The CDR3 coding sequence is TGTGCCAGCAGCTTTTCCGGGACATACTATGGCTACACCTTC. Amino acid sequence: CASSFSGTYYGYTF.

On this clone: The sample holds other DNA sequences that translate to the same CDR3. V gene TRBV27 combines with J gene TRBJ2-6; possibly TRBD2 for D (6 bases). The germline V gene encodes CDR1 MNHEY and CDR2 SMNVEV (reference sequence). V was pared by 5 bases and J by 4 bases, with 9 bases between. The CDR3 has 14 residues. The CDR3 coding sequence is TGTGCCAGCAGTCCCCGGGGGGGGGCCAACGTCCTGACTTTC. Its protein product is CASSPRGGANVLTF.

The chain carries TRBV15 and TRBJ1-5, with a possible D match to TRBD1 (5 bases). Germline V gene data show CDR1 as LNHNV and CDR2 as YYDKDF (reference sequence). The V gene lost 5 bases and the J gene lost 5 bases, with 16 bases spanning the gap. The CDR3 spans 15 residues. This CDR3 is CATSPKGNYDQPQHF. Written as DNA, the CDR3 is TGTGCCACCAGCCCAAAGGGGAATTATGATCAGCCCCAGCATTTT. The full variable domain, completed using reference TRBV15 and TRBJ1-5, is DAMVIQNPRYQVTQFGKPVTLSCSQTLNHNVMYWYQQKSSQAPKLLFHYYDKDFNNEADTPDNFQSRRPNTSFCFLDIRSPGLGDTAMYLCATSPKGNYDQPQHFGDGTRLSIL.

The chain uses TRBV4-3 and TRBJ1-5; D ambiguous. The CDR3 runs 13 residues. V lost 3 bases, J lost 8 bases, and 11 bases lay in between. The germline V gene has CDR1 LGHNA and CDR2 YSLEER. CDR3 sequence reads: CASSQAGREPQHF. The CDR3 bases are TGCGCCAGCAGCCAGGCAGGCCGAGAGCCCCAGCATTTT.

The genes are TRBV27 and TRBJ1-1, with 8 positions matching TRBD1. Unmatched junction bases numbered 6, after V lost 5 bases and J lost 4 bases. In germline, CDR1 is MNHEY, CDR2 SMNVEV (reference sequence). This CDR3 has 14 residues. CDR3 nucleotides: TGTGCCAGCAGTATCCAGGGGGCGGGCACTGAAGCTTTCTTT. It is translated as CASSIQGAGTEAFF.

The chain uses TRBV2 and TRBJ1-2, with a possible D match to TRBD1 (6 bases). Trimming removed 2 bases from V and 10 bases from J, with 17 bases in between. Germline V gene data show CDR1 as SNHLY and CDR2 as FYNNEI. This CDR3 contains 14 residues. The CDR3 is CASSEPTNYRAYTF. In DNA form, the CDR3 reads TGTGCCAGCAGTGAACCTACAAACTACAGGGCCTACACCTTC.